This T cell receptor beta chain was captured in a study of T cells in Graves' hyperthyroidism and ophthalmopathy. Study-level findings and limits: From stable hyperthyroidism, ophthalmopathy was separated by a 13 V-J model. Blood also contained most expanded thyroid clonotypes above 0.001.

Germline V gene lookup returns CDR1 SEHNR and CDR2 FQNEAQ (reference sequence). Trimming took off 5 bases at V and 10 bases at J, with 18 bases between the two ends. The CDR3 covers 15 residues. On the basis of clinical symptoms, serum thyroxine and TRAb, thyroid ultrasound and orbital computed tomography, diagnoses were made. Using around 10 ml of fresh peripheral blood, PBMCs were prepared. A word on this clonotype: Its cognate antigen is unknown.

The source material, RNA transcripts, was used to amplify TCR beta CDR3 regions. The HTBI primer set was used in a first-round RT-PCR of the TCR CDR3. Each CDR3 protein is one row after TCRdb ran MiXCR on the multiplex PCR reads. The sample holds 800,000 or so distinct CDR3 sequences, around 38% seen once. V usage is TRBV7-9 and J usage is TRBJ1-6, with D perhaps TRBD1 (6 bases). The sequenced sample was blood. The origin of this receptor is a young man with Graves' hyperthyroidism. The CDR3 sequence is CASSAGQGQRSPLHF. The CDR3 DNA is TGTGCCAGCAGCGCAGGCCAGGGGCAGCGATCACCCCTCCACTTT.